These 13 T cell receptor beta chains came from one sample sequenced in a study of blood T cell repertoires in COVID-19. Repertoires were generated with immunoSEQ multiplex PCR, while TCRdb's copy carries only in-frame clones and drops some. The sample records about 270,000 clones, roughly 88% being singletons. Sequencing input: PBMCs or T cells enriched from blood (not recorded which). The receptor set was obtained from a woman in her forties with acute COVID-19.

The chain uses TRBV5-8 and TRBJ1-5; D ambiguous. There are 14 residues in the CDR3. V lost 2 bases and J lost 6, with 12 bases in between. Per germline, CDR1 SGHTS and CDR2 YDEGEE. CDR3 nucleotide sequence: TGTGCCAGCAGCTTTCGCACCACCGGTCAGCCCCAGCATTTT. Translating gives CASSFRTTGQPQHF.

The chain uses TRBV28 and TRBJ1-1; no firm D call. The CDR3 is 11 amino acids. CDR1 and CDR2 from the germline V gene are MDHEN and SYDVKM. V was clipped by 8 bases and J by 2 bases, with 6 bases between them. The chain's CDR3 is CASRYNTEAFF. The CDR3 DNA follows: TGTGCCAGCCGGTATAACACTGAAGCTTTCTTT.

The CDR3 DNA reads TGTGCCAGCAGCCCAATACTGGGACTAGCGCCGACCGGGGAGCTGTTTTTT. Translation gives CASSPILGLAPTGELFF. The rearrangement joins TRBV28 to TRBJ2-2; 10 bases map to TRBD2. The germline V gene has CDR1 MDHEN and CDR2 SYDVKM. This CDR3 comprises 17 residues. Trimming removed 6 bases from V and 5 bases from J; junction bases left unmatched: 12.

V is TRBV19 and J is TRBJ1-5, with D possibly TRBD1 on 6 matching bases. Germline V CDR1 and CDR2: LNHDA, SQIVND (reference sequence). The CDR3 has 12 amino acids. Between the trimmed V and J ends, which lost 8 bases and 4 bases, there was a span of 9 bases. CDR3 sequence reads: CASQQGNQPQHF. The CDR3 DNA reads as TGTGCCAGTCAACAGGGAAATCAGCCCCAGCATTTT. Filled out from reference TRBV19 and TRBJ1-5, the complete variable domain reads DGGITQSPKYLFRKEGQNVTLSCEQNLNHDAMYWYRQDPGQGLRLIYYSQIVNDFQKGDIAEGYSVSREKKESFPLTVTSAQKNPTAFYLCASQQGNQPQHFGDGTRLSIL.

This clone was seen a few times. The rearrangement uses TRBV5-1 and TRBJ1-3, with D possibly TRBD1 on 5 matching bases. Looked up from germline, CDR1 is SGHRS and CDR2 is YFSETQ. The CDR3 consists of 15 residues. Trimming left V 0 bases short and J 0 bases short, with 7 bases between. The CDR3 coding sequence is TGCGCCAGCAGCTTGGGGGACTTCTCTGGAAACACCATATATTTT. Encoded protein: CASSLGDFSGNTIYF.

V and J are TRBV11-2 and TRBJ2-7, with D maybe TRBD2 (6 bases). The germline gives CDR1 SGHAT, CDR2 FQNNGV. The V end was cut by 5 bases, the J end by 6 bases, with 17 bases between. This CDR3 contains 14 residues. The CDR3: CASSQARRASEQYF. The CDR3 region has the DNA TGTGCCAGCAGCCAGGCGAGGAGGGCAAGCGAGCAGTACTTC. Filled out from reference TRBV11-2 and TRBJ2-7, the complete variable domain reads EAGVAQSPRYKIIEKRQSVAFWCNPISGHATLYWYQQILGQGPKLLIQFQNNGVVDDSQLPKDRFSAERLKGVDSTLKIQPAKLEDSAVYLCASSQARRASEQYFGPGTRLTVT.

The CDR3 sequence: CASSLQRNTIYF. Here the CDR3 DNA reads TGTGCCAGCAGTTTACAGAGAAACACCATATATTTT. The V and J genes are TRBV28 and TRBJ1-3; the D is unclear. The V gene's germline CDR1 is MDHEN and CDR2 SYDVKM. The CDR3 runs to 12 residues. V was cut by 2 bases and J by 5 bases, with 4 bases left in between.

The rearrangement joins TRBV28 to TRBJ2-2; D is unclear. Germline CDR1 is MDHEN and CDR2 is SYDVKM. V gave up 3 bases and J gave up 1 base, with 3 bases separating them. The CDR3 has 13 residues. CDR3 residues: CASSFGNTGELFF. CDR3 sequence (DNA): TGTGCCAGCAGTTTCGGGAACACCGGGGAGCTGTTTTTT.

The V call is TRBV19, the J call TRBJ1-4; D not resolved. Trimming shortened V by 4 bases and J by 8 bases, and 14 bases separated the two germline ends. Per germline, CDR1 LNHDA and CDR2 SQIVND (reference sequence). The CDR3 loop spans 14 amino acids. The CDR3 spells CASSSGRYEEKLFF. In DNA, the CDR3 is TGTGCCAGTAGTAGTGGCCGTTACGAAGAAAAACTGTTTTTT.

The J gene is TRBJ1-1, the V gene TRBV5-1; tentatively, D is TRBD1 (6 bases). CDR1 and CDR2 (germline): SGHRS, YFSETQ. The CDR3 runs to 17 residues. The ends were cut back, 0 bases at V and 7 bases at J, with 22 bases in the middle. For the CDR3, the DNA is TGCGCCAGCAGCTTGGGTAAAGTAACAGGGCTGACGAATGAAGCTTTCTTT. It translates to CASSLGKVTGLTNEAFF.

This clone occurred once. The V and J genes are TRBV10-3 and TRBJ2-7; 8 bases fit TRBD2. J was trimmed by 5 bases and V by 8 bases; bases with no gene match: 11. Germline CDR1 reads ENHRY; CDR2 reads SYGVKD. This CDR3 is 14 amino acids long. The CDR3 sequence: CAIAQGGGSNEQYF. DNA for the CDR3: TGTGCCATCGCCCAGGGCGGGGGGTCCAACGAGCAGTACTTC.

This clone was picked up one time. The chain's CDR3 is CASSMGQSPPREQYF. CDR3 nucleotides: TGTGCCAGTAGTATGGGACAGAGCCCCCCTCGCGAGCAGTACTTC. V and J are TRBV19 and TRBJ2-7; the match to TRBD1 covers 7 bases. CDR3 size: 15 residues. Per the germline V gene, CDR1 is LNHDA and CDR2 is SQIVND (reference sequence). V was clipped by 3 bases and J by 6 bases; unmatched bases: 11.

J is TRBJ1-1 and V is TRBV6-5, with TRBD1 matching over 9 bases. CDR1 and CDR2 from the germline V gene are MNHEY and SVGAGI. The CDR3 is made up of 15 amino acids. Trimming took 6 bases from V and 1 from J; bases not matched to a gene: 6. CDR3 sequence (DNA): TGTGCCAGCAGCCGCAACAGGGGGCAGAACACTGAAGCTTTCTTT. Its translation: CASSRNRGQNTEAFF.